The entry below gives a single TCR beta chain sequence along with its context. Germline V CDR1 and CDR2: SGHTA, FQGNSA. This CDR3 spans 16 amino acids. After removal of 0 bases from V and 1 base from J, the junction contained 6 bases not matched to a gene. The entry originates in a study of CD8 T cells in Susac syndrome. Sequencing of TCR beta was performed on blood CD8+ and CD4+ T cells. Negative isolation was used for CD8+ and CD4+ T cells, and FACS enrichment was applied to TEMRA cells. Random hexamers primed reverse transcription of about 0.45 to 1 ug RNA. The method of amplification for TCR beta CDR3 was immunoSEQ multiplex PCR, covering 54 Vbeta and 13 Jbeta. TCRdb re-called the immunoSEQ multiplex PCR reads through MiXCR, storing one row per CDR3 protein. The table records over 300,000 distinct CDR3 sequences, about 90% of them present only once.

Sequenced sample: CD4+ T cells from PBMCs. The source of this sequence is a human donor with multiple sclerosis. The chain carries TRBV7-2 and TRBJ2-7; the match to TRBD2 covers 7 bases. The CDR3, as DNA: TGTGCCAGCAGCTTAGCGGGAGGGCCTAAGTCCTACGAGCAGTACTTC. Translated: CASSLAGGPKSYEQYF.